This T cell receptor beta chain is drawn from a study of blood T cell repertoires in COVID-19. The germline gives CDR1 SGHRS, CDR2 YFSETQ. V was pared by 4 bases and J by 3 bases, with 8 bases of the junction left unmatched. The CDR3 totals 16 residues. Repertoires were generated with immunoSEQ multiplex PCR, while TCRdb's copy carries only in-frame clones and drops some. Of fewer than 350,000 clones listed, approximately 85% are singletons. Which cohort a participant joined came from the clinical history participants gave. This rearrangement joins TRBV5-1 to TRBJ2-3, with 10 bases identical to TRBD2. This sequence was found in a man younger than 45 who had recovered from COVID-19. Sequencing was performed on PBMCs or T cells enriched from blood (not recorded which). CDR3 sequence reads: CASSEGLAVITDTQYF. CDR3 sequence (DNA): TGCGCCAGCAGCGAAGGACTAGCGGTGATTACAGATACGCAGTATTTT.